One sample yielded the 20 T cell receptor beta chains listed below, sequenced in a study of tumor-infiltrating lymphocytes in primary liver carcinoma. For blood RNA, unsorted whole blood served as the source, and germline DNA was extracted too. The authors made TCR beta cDNA from around 500 ng total RNA with a constant-region primer. Three-round nested multiplex PCR performed with slightly modified ARM-PCR produced the TCR beta libraries. The two initial PCR rounds, nine to eleven cycles each, used TRBV1-TRBV30 forward and C-beta reverse primers. A single record per CDR3 protein comes from TCRdb applying MiXCR to the multiplex PCR reads. The data show 150,000 to 200,000 distinct CDR3 sequences, approximately 64% seen once. Sequenced: peripheral blood. Every receptor here comes from a woman aged 55-75 years with primary liver carcinoma and hepatitis B virus infection.

Worth noting for this clonotype: This may come from a read error, since a much larger clone is one base off. The chain has TRBV7-8 and TRBJ2-2; 9 nucleotides line up with TRBD2. The CDR3 sequence is 16 residues long. Germline-derived CDR1 and CDR2 are SGHVS and FQNEAQ. CDR3 DNA sequence: TGTGCCAGCAGCTCGGGACTAGCTGCGAACATCGGGGAGCTGTTTTTT. Protein product: CASSSGLAANIGELFF. The full variable domain, its missing parts supplied by reference TRBV7-8 and TRBJ2-2, is GAGVSQSPRYKVAKRGQDVALRCDPISGHVSLFWYQQALGQGPEFLTYFQNEAQLDKSGLPSDRFFAERPEGSVSTLKIQRTQQEDSAVYLCASSSGLAANIGELFFGEGSRLTVL.

The chain uses TRBV6-5 and TRBJ1-1; the match to TRBD1 covers 9 bases. The CDR3 spans 16 residues. From germline, CDR1 is MNHEY and CDR2 SVGAGI. V was pared by 6 bases and J by 5 bases, with 13 bases of the junction left unmatched. The CDR3 bases are TGTGCCAGCAGCTACGGGACAGGGTCCCCGAGAACTGAAGCTTTCTTT. Amino acid sequence: CASSYGTGSPRTEAFF.

With respect to this clonotype: An end of the junction does not agree with germline; a read error may underlie this. The chain joins TRBV29-1 to TRBJ2-3; weak D call: TRBD1 (6 bases). CDR1 is SQVTM and CDR2 is ANQGSEA in the germline V gene. The CDR3 extends over 12 amino acids. The CDR3: CSVEQGSDMQYF. The CDR3 bases are TGCAGCGTAGAACAGGGTTCAGATATGCAGTATTTC.

As concerns this clonotype: An end of the junction differs from the germline gene, which may be a read error. The chain links TRBV5-4 to TRBJ2-2; D perhaps matches TRBD2 (6 bases). Germline V gene lookup returns CDR1 SGHNT and CDR2 YYREEE (reference sequence). The CDR3 is 16 amino acids. CDR3 DNA sequence: TGTGCCAGCAGCCCGAATTTATGGGAGGACACCAGGGAGCTGTTTTTT. This sequence encodes CASSPNLWEDTRELFF.

Concerning this clonotype itself: A read error is likely, as this CDR3 ends without the conserved phenylalanine or tryptophan. V gene TRBV11-2 combines with J gene TRBJ1-3; the match to TRBD1 covers 7 bases. CDR3 length: 14 amino acids. In germline, CDR1 is SGHAT, CDR2 FQNNGV. V dropped 5 bases and J dropped 4; count of bases not matched to a gene: 5. This CDR3 is CASSDQTGGNTIYS. In nucleotides, the CDR3 is TGTGCCAGCAGCGACCAGACAGGGGGAAACACCATATATTCT.

This clonotype was counted only a few times. A much larger clone is a single base away; this may be a read error. V is TRBV29-1 and J is TRBJ1-1; the D is unclear. CDR3 length: 11 amino acids. The V end was cut by 1 base, the J end by 7 bases, with 7 bases between. Looked up from germline, CDR1 is SQVTM and CDR2 is ANQGSEA. The CDR3 coding sequence is TGCAGCGTTGAAGGCACAGTTGAAGCTTTCTTT. It codes for CSVEGTVEAFF.

As concerns this clonotype: One junction end disagrees with the germline gene, perhaps due to a read error. The chain links TRBV6-2 or TRBV6-3 to TRBJ1-6; no clear D gene. Germline V gives CDR1 MNHEY, CDR2 SVGEGT. The CDR3 is 14 amino acids. The CDR3 loop is CASGTHSYNSPLQF. For the CDR3, the DNA is TGTGCCAGCGGAACTCACTCCTATAATTCACCCCTCCAGTTT.

This chain links TRBV4-2 with TRBJ1-1; possible D gene TRBD1, 5 bases. CDR3 length: 17 residues. The germline gives CDR1 LGHNA, CDR2 YNFKEQ. The V end was cut by 0 bases, the J end by 3 bases, with 17 bases between. This CDR3 reads CASSQDRRTRGDTEAFF. In nucleotides, the CDR3 is TGTGCCAGCAGCCAAGATCGCAGGACCCGAGGGGACACTGAAGCTTTCTTT.

The chain recombines TRBV6-6 with TRBJ1-5; D ambiguous. From germline, CDR1 is MNHNY and CDR2 SVGAGI (reference sequence). Trimming removed 5 bases from V and 1 base from J, with 9 bases in between. There are 14 residues in the CDR3. The CDR3 region has the DNA TGTGCCAGCAGTGCGACTGAGAGCAATCAGCCCCAGCATTTT. Its protein product is CASSATESNQPQHF.

This clonotype was counted at least ten times. The chain uses TRBV6-1 and TRBJ1-5; the D gene is possibly TRBD1 (5 bases). V was trimmed by 6 bases and J by 5 bases, leaving 14 bases between them. The length of the CDR3 is 14 residues. Germline-derived CDR1 and CDR2 are MNHNS and SASEGT. This CDR3 is CASSSPGLDQPQHF. DNA for the CDR3: TGTGCCAGCAGCAGTCCGGGACTTGATCAGCCCCAGCATTTT.

On this clonotype: A read error may explain this, as a much larger clone is one base away. The CDR3 does not close with the conserved phenylalanine or tryptophan, likely indicating a read error. The chain employs TRBV28 and TRBJ2-5; D is perhaps TRBD2 (6 bases). In germline, CDR1 is MDHEN, CDR2 SYDVKM. V lost 5 bases and J lost 6, with 16 bases in between. The CDR3 runs to 14 residues. CDR3 bases: TGTGCCAGCAGTCCTCGAGGGACTTTAAAGACCCAGTACCTC. This codes for CASSPRGTLKTQYL.

On this clonotype: One junction end does not reproduce the germline sequence, and a read error may be involved. The chain combines TRBV6-5 with TRBJ2-7, with D tentatively TRBD2 (7 bases). Germline V gene lookup returns CDR1 MNHEY and CDR2 SVGAGI. The CDR3 runs 13 residues. CDR3 region: CPSSYYRDYEQYF. The DNA for the CDR3 is TGTCCCAGCAGTTACTACAGGGACTACGAACAGTACTTC.

CDR3 DNA: TGTGCCAGCAGTTTCGGGAGTAGCGTGTTGGATGAGCAGTTCTTC. Translated, it gives CASSFGSSVLDEQFF. V usage is TRBV12-3 or TRBV12-4 and J usage is TRBJ2-1; TRBD2 is a possible D gene (6 bases). The CDR3 covers 15 residues. The germline V and J ends were trimmed by 3 bases and 8 bases, with 17 bases remaining between them.

The CDR3 spells CASSRLRGGQPQHF. The CDR3 nucleotides are TGTGCCAGCAGTCGGCTCAGGGGTGGTCAGCCCCAGCATTTT. The chain has TRBV28 and TRBJ1-5; a weak D match, TRBD1 (6 bases). The CDR3 covers 14 residues. Trimming took off 5 bases at V and 6 bases at J, with 14 bases between the two ends. Germline V gene data show CDR1 as MDHEN and CDR2 as SYDVKM.

This clonotype was observed a handful of times. The CDR3 coding sequence is TGTGCCAGCACCCCAGGGCAAGAGACCCAGTACTTC. Protein product: CASTPGQETQYF. The V call is TRBV6-6, the J call TRBJ2-5; possibly TRBD1 for D (5 bases). The germline V and J ends were trimmed by 7 bases and 2 bases, with 8 bases remaining between them. Per the germline V gene, CDR1 is MNHNY and CDR2 is SVGAGI (reference sequence). This CDR3 is built from 12 residues.

With respect to this clonotype: A read error is possible here, since a much larger clone lies one base away. This chain joins TRBV6-5 and TRBJ2-5, with D unclear. Looked up from germline, CDR1 is MNHEY and CDR2 is SVGAGI. The CDR3 has 14 amino acids. The CDR3 region has the DNA TGTGTCAGCAGTTACCTTCCTAACCAAGAGACCCAGTACTTC. Its translation: CVSSYLPNQETQYF.

Concerning this clonotype itself: Compared with germline, one end of the junction differs, possibly owing to a read error. The genes are TRBV6-1 and TRBJ1-5; D remains unclear. The CDR3 consists of 14 residues. The germline V gene encodes CDR1 MNHNS and CDR2 SASEGT. Written as DNA, the CDR3 is TGTGCCAGCAGGGACCCCTATAGCAATCAGTCCCAGCATTTT. This translates into CASRDPYSNQSQHF.

On this clonotype: A clone one base away is much larger, so this may be a read error. The J gene is TRBJ2-4, the V gene TRBV4-1; a weak D match, TRBD2 (5 bases). Germline V lookup: CDR1 MGHRA, CDR2 YSYEKL. CDR3 length: 13 amino acids. The CDR3: CASNQEGKNIQYF. DNA of the CDR3: TGTGCCAGCAACCAAGAGGGTAAAAACATTCAGTACTTC.

Turning to this clonotype: This may arise from a read error, as a much more abundant clone is one base away. The genes are TRBV6-6 and TRBJ2-7, with TRBD1 identical over 7 bases. The CDR3 covers 14 residues. The germline V gene has CDR1 MNHNY and CDR2 SVGAGI (reference sequence). The chain's CDR3 is CTSTRAGGSYEQYF. In nucleotides, the CDR3 is TGTACCAGCACCCGCGCAGGGGGCTCCTACGAGCAGTACTTC.

Comment on this clonotype: It may be a read error: a sequence one base away is much more abundant. V gene TRBV29-1 combines with J gene TRBJ2-2, with 11 bases aligning to TRBD2. V dropped 8 bases and J dropped 4; count of bases not matched to a gene: 15. This CDR3 contains 17 residues. Germline V gene data show CDR1 as SQVTM and CDR2 as ANQGSEA. CDR3 sequence reads: CSPPDGSGRAGTGELFF. The CDR3 DNA follows: TGCAGCCCTCCCGATGGTAGCGGGAGGGCGGGCACCGGGGAGCTGTTTTTT.